The rows below give T cell receptor beta chains drawn from one sample of a study of cytotoxic CD8 clonotypes in ibrutinib-treated CLL. Sequencing was performed with immunoSEQ multiplex PCR; in TCRdb, only in-frame clones are kept and a portion is missing. The sample records 40,000 or so clones, over 60% being singletons. Sequenced material: PBMCs, taken after 12 months of ibrutinib treatment. These receptors originate from a human donor with chronic lymphocytic leukemia. CDR3s include the opening cysteine and the closing phenylalanine or tryptophan. A D gene is named only where the DNA matches it firmly. A row's size may be missing; if present it is once, few, many or a size class.

>-|TRBJ2-3|TRBV9|-
CASSVAGGRDTQYF
TGTGCCAGCAGCGTAGCCGGGGGAAGGGATACGCAGTATTTT
>-|TRBJ2-1|TRBV10-1|-
CASTPSASGPYNEQFF
TGCGCCAGCACCCCTTCGGCGAGCGGACCCTACAATGAGCAGTTCTTC
>-|TRBJ1-2|TRBV19|-
CASSIDLTVSGGYTF
TGTGCCAGTAGTATAGACCTGACTGTCTCCGGGGGCTACACCTTC
>-|TRBJ2-7|TRBV4-2|-
CASSQARDRGSSYEQYF
TGTGCCAGCAGCCAAGCGCGTGACCGAGGCAGCTCCTACGAGCAGTACTTC
>TRBD2|TRBJ2-7|TRBV27|-
CASSSTSEGKWSYEQYF
TGTGCCAGCAGTTCCACTAGCGAAGGGAAATGGTCCTACGAGCAGTACTTC
>TRBD2|TRBJ2-2|TRBV19|-
CASRSGRHTGELFF
TGTGCCAGTCGTAGCGGGAGACACACCGGGGAGCTGTTTTTT
>-|TRBJ1-5|TRBV7-6|-
CASSLDGGRNQPQHF
TGTGCCAGCAGCTTAGACGGGGGCAGGAATCAGCCCCAGCATTTT
>TRBD2|TRBJ2-1|TRBV27|-
CASRSLAGVNEQFF
TGTGCCAGCAGGAGTCTAGCGGGAGTCAATGAGCAGTTCTTC
>-|TRBJ1-2|TRBV7-6|once
CASSFGTAYGYTF
TGTGCCAGCAGCTTCGGGACGGCCTATGGCTACACCTTC
>-|TRBJ2-7|TRBV12-2|-
CASSSETVTYEQYF
TGTGCCAGCAGCTCTGAGACGGTGACCTACGAGCAGTACTTC
>-|TRBJ1-2|TRBV6-1|-
CASSEAPAGFGGYTF
TGTGCCAGCAGTGAAGCGCCGGCAGGTTTCGGGGGCTACACCTTC
>TRBD2|TRBJ2-1|TRBV7-9|-
CASSLVAGVVEQFF
TGTGCCAGCAGCTTAGTTGCGGGAGTAGTTGAGCAGTTCTTC
>-|TRBJ2-5|TRBV2|few
CASRDSLGTQYF
TGTGCCAGCAGGGACTCCCTCGGGACCCAGTACTTC
>-|TRBJ1-5|TRBV10-3|few
CAISPDGISNQPQHF
TGTGCCATCAGCCCGGACGGGATTAGCAATCAGCCCCAGCATTTT
>-|TRBJ2-7|TRBV30|-
CAWSKTQWPKYEQYF
TGTGCCTGGAGTAAAACGCAATGGCCTAAGTACGAGCAGTACTTC
>-|TRBJ1-2|TRBV7-2|-
CASSYRVGHGYTF
TGTGCCAGCAGCTATAGGGTGGGCCATGGCTACACCTTC
>TRBD2|TRBJ2-7|TRBV11-2|-
CASSRGVFGRDESYEQYF
TGTGCCAGCAGCCGGGGGGTATTCGGGAGGGATGAATCGTACGAGCAGTACTTC